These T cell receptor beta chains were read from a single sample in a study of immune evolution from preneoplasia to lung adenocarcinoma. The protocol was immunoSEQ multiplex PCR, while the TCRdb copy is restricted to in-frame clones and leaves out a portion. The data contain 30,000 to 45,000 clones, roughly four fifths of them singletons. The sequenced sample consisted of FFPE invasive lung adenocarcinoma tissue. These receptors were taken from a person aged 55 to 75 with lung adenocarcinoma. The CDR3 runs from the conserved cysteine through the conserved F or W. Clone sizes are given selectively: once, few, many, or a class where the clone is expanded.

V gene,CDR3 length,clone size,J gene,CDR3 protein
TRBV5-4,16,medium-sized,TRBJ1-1,CASSPSQGASGTEAFF
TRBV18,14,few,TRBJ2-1,CASSRSGPNNEQFF
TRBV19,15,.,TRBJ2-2,CASQKSAGNTGELFF
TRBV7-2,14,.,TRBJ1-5,CASSPTGSDQPQHF
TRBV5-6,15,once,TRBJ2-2,CASNRFSVNTGELFF
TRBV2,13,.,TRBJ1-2,CARIGQGARGYTF
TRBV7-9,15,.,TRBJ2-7,CVSSSKTDRGYEQYF
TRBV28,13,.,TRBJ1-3,CASKEDPGNTIYF
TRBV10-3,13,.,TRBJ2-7,CAGSFGSSYEQYF
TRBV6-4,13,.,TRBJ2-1,CASSDDANNEQFF
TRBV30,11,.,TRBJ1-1,CAWTPLTGAFF
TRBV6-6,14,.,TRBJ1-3,CASLRESSGNTIYF
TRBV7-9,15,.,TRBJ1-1,CASSLAGDTLLRAFF
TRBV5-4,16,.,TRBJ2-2,CASSPTGTFNTGELFF
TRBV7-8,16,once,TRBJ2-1,CASSLVGGAGVNEQFF
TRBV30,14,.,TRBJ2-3,CAWSHGSGRDTQYF
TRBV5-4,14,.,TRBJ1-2,CASSSQQGGWSYTF
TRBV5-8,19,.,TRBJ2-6,CASSSPYGKGISGANVLTF
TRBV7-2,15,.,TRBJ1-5,CASSQDGYSNQPQHF
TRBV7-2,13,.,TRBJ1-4,CASSFAGGEKLFF
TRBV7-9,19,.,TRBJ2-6,CASSLAGRGPLSGANVLTF
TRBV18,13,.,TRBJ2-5,CASSHDRQETQYF
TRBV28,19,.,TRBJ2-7,CASSPPGRARMSSGYEQYF
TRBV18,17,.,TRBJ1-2,CASSPDGQGATPYGYTF
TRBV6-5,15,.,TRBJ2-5,CASSHQGQGQETQYF
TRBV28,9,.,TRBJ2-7,CASRGEQYF
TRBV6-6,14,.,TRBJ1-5,CASSPDSFNQPQHF
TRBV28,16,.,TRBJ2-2,CASSFRPGPLAGELFF
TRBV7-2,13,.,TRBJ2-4,CASSPSNPNIQYF
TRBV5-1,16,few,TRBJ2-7,CASSRQGAGYTYEQYF
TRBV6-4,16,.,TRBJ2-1,CASSDSAGGEGNEQFF
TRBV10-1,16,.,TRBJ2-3,CASSTGLAGNTDTQYF
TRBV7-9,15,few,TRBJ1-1,CASSLGIGGATEAFF
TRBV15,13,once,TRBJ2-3,CATSRGISDTQYF
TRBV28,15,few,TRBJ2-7,CASSRTSTSSYEQYF
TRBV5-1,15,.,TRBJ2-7,CASSLDLAGVGEQYF
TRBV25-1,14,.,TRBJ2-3,CASSIGRASDTQYF
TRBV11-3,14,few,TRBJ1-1,CASSLDRVNTEAFF
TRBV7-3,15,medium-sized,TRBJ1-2,CASSSTPGQTNGYTF
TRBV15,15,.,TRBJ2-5,CATSRSGLGEETQYF
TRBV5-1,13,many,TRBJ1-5,CASSPREGQPQHF
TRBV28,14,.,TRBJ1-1,CASSFNYGGTEAFF
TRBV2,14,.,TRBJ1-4,CASSLDATNEKLFF
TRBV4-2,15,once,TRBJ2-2,CASGVKDRDTGELFF
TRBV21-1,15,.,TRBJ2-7,CASSGQGQTLYEQYF
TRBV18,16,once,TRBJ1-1,CASSPRAIYMNTEAFF
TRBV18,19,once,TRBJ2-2,CASSLTGTSGALGTGELFF
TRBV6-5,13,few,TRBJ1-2,CASSYSPTYGYTF
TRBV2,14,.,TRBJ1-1,CASRGTGGGTEAFF
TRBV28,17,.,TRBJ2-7,CASSLPRTGASTYEQYF
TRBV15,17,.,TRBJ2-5,CATSRDARLAGQETQYF